The present TCR beta chain was sequenced within a study of CD8 T cells in Susac syndrome. Study outcomes and limitations: The study admitted that it had a relatively small number of individuals in its TCR sequencing and HLA analysis.

The individuals used as controls were healthy donors who had been matched for both age and sex. With 2 bases removed from V and 0 bases from J, the gap between germline ends came to 11 bases. This CDR3 has 17 residues. In germline, CDR1 is KGHSH, CDR2 LQKENI. As to this clonotype: What it binds is unknown.

A quantity of roughly 0.5 to 1 ug RNA underwent reverse transcription using random hexamers. Amplification of TCR beta CDR3 used immunoSEQ multiplex PCR across 54 Vbeta and 13 Jbeta. MiXCR, applied by TCRdb to the immunoSEQ multiplex PCR reads, yields one record per CDR3 protein. The sample records 120,000 to 150,000 distinct CDR3 sequences, approximately 95% being singletons. The receptor's source is a human donor in good health. The rearrangement uses TRBV18 and TRBJ2-6; tentative D call: TRBD1 (6 bases). Material for sequencing was CD4+ T cells from PBMCs. CDR3 in DNA: TGTGCCAGCTCACCAGCAGAAGGGGGCTCTGGGGCCAACGTCCTGACTTTC. Residues: CASSPAEGGSGANVLTF.